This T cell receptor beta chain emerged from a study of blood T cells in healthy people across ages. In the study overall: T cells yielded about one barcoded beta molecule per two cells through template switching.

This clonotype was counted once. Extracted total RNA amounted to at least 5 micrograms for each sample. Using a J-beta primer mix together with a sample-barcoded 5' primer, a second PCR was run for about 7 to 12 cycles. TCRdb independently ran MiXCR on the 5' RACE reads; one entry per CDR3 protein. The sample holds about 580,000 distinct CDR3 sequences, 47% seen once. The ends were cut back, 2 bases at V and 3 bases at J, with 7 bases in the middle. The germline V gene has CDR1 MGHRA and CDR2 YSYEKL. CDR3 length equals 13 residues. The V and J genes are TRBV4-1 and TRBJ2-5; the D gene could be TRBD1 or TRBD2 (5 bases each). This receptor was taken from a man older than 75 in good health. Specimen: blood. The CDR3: CASSQWGKETQYF. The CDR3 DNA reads TGCGCCAGCAGCCAATGGGGGAAAGAGACCCAGTACTTC.